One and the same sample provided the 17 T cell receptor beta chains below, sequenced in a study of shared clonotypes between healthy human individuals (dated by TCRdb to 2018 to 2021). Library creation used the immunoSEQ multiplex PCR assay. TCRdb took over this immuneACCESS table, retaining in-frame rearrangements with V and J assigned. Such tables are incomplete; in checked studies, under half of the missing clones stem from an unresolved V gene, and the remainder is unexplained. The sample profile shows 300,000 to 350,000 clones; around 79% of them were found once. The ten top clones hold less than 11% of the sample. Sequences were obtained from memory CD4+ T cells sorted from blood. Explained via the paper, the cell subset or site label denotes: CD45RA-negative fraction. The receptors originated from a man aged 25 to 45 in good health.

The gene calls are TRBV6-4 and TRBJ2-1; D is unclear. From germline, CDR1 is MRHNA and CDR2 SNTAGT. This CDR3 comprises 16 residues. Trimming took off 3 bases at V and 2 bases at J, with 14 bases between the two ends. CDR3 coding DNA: TGTGCCAGCAGTGATGGAACTCGTCGGCCCTACAATGAGCAGTTCTTC. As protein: CASSDGTRRPYNEQFF.

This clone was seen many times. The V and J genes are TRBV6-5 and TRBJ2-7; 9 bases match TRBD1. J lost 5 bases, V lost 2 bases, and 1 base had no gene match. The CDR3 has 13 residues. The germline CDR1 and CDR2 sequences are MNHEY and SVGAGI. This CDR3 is CASSYDRGNEQYF. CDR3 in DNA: TGTGCCAGCAGTTACGACAGGGGGAACGAGCAGTACTTC.

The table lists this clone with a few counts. As DNA, the CDR3 is TGTGCCAGCAGCTTGAGCGCGGACAGGTCCTATGGCTACACCTTC. Translated: CASSLSADRSYGYTF. This rearrangement joins TRBV5-6 to TRBJ1-2, with TRBD1 matching 7 bases. V trimming: 1 base; J trimming: 4 bases; junction bases outside the gene matches: 7. The length of the CDR3 is 15 residues. The germline V gene encodes CDR1 SGHDT and CDR2 YYEEEE.

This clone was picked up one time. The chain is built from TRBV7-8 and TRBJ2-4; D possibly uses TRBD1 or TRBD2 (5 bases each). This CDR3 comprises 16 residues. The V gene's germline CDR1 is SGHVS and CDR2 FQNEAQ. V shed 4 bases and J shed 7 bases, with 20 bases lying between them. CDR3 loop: CASSSTGTLHQNIQYF. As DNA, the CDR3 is TGTGCCAGCAGCTCGACCGGGACCCTCCACCAGAACATTCAGTACTTC.

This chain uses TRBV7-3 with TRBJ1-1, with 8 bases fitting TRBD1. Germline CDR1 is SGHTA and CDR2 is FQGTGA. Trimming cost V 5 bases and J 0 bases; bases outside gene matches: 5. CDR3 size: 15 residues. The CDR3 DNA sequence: TGTGCCAGCAGCGAACAGACAGGGGTGAACACTGAAGCTTTCTTT. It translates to CASSEQTGVNTEAFF.

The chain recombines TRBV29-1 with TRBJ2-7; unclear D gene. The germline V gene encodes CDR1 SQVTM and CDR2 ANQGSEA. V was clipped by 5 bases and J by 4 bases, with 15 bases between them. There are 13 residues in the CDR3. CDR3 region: CSVLEQPFYEQYF. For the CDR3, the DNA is TGCAGCGTTCTCGAACAGCCGTTTTACGAGCAGTACTTC.

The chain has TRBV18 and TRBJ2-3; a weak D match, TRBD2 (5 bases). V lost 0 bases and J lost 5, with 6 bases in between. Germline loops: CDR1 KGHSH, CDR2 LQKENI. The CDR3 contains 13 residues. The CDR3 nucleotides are TGTGCCAGCTCACCACCCCGGGAAGATACGCAGTATTTT. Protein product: CASSPPREDTQYF.

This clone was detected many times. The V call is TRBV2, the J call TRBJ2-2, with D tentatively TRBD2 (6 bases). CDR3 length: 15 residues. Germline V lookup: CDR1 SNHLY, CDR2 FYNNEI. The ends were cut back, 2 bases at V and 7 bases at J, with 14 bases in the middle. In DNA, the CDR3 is TGTGCCAGCAGTGAAAGGTCGGGAGCTGGCGGGGAGCTGTTTTTT. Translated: CASSERSGAGGELFF.

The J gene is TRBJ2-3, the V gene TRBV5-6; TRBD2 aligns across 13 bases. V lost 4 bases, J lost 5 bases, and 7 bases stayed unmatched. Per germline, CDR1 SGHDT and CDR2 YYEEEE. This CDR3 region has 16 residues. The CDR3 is CASSMGLAGRVDTQYF. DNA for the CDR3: TGTGCCAGCAGCATGGGACTAGCGGGACGGGTAGATACGCAGTATTTT.

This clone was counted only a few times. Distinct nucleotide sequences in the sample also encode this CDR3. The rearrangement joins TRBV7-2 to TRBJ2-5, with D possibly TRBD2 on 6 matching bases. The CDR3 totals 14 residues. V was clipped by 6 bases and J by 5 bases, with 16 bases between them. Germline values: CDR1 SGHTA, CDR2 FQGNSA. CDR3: CASSRGGGLETQYF. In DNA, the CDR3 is TGTGCCAGCAGTCGGGGAGGAGGGTTGGAGACCCAGTACTTC.

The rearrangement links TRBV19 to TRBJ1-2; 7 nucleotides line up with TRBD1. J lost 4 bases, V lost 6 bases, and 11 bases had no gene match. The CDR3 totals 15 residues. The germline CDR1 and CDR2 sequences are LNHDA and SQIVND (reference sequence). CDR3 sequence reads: CASSIGTALPYGYTF. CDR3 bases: TGTGCCAGTAGCATTGGGACAGCCCTTCCCTATGGCTACACCTTC.

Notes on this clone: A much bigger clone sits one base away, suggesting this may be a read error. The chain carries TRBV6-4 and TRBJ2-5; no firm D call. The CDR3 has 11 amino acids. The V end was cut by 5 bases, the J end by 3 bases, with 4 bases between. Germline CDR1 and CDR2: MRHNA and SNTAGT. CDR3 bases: TGTGCCAGCAGTTTAGAAGAGACCCAGTACTTC. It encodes CASSLEETQYF.

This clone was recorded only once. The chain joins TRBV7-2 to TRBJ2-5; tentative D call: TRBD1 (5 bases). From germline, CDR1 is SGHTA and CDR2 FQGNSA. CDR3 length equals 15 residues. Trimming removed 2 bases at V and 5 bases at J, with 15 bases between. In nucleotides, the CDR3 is TGTGCCAGCAGCTTACATCAGGGTAGTGAGGAGACCCAGTACTTC. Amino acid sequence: CASSLHQGSEETQYF. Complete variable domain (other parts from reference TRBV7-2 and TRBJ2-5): GAGVSQSPSNKVTEKGKDVELRCDPISGHTALYWYRQSLGQGLEFLIYFQGNSAPDKSGLPSDRFSAERTGGSVSTLTIQRTQQEDSAVYLCASSLHQGSEETQYFGPGTRLLVL.

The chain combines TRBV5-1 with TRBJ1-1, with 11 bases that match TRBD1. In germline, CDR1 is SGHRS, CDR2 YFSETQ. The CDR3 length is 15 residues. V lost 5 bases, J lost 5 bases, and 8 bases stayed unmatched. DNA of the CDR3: TGCGCCAGCAGTCCTAGGACAGGGGGCGGGACTGAAGCTTTCTTT. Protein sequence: CASSPRTGGGTEAFF.

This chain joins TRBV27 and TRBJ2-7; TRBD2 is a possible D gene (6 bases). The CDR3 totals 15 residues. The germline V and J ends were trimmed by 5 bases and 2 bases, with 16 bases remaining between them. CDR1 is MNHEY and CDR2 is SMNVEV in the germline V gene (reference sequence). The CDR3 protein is CASSLTGLGPYEQYF. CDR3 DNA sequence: TGTGCCAGCAGTCTCACGGGACTTGGACCCTACGAGCAGTACTTC.

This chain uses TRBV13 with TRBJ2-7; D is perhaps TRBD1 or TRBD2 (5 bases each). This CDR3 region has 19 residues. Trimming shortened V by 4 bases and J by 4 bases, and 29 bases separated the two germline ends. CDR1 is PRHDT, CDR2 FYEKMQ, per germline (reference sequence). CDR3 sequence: CASSSFPAVVMGPGYEQYF. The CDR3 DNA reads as TGTGCCAGCAGCTCATTCCCGGCTGTAGTAATGGGGCCGGGGTACGAGCAGTACTTC.

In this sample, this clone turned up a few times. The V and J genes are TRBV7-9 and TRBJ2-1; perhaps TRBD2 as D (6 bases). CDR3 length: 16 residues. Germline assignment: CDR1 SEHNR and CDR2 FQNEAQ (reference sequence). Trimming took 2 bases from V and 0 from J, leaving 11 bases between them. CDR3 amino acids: CASSLTQGGSYNEQFF. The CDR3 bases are TGTGCCAGCAGCTTAACTCAGGGAGGCTCCTACAATGAGCAGTTCTTC.